Detailed here is one TCR beta chain. Antigen unknown. The germline V gene encodes CDR1 MGHRA and CDR2 YSYEKL. CDR3 size: 14 residues. The data stem from a study of T cells expressing NK-cell markers. For the study at large: The authors derived TCR beta repertoires from sorted CD3+CD56+NKG2C+, CD3+CD56+NKG2C- and CD3+CD56-NKG2C+ T cells. Out of eight donors sequenced, seven tested HCMV-seropositive and the remaining one seronegative.

5'RACE template switching with UMIs generated TCR beta cDNA. With the 5' RACE reads reprocessed, TCRdb shows one record per CDR3 protein and no DNA. The table gives 150,000 to 160,000 distinct CDR3 sequences; the top ten clones make up roughly 35% of it. Overall study findings and caveats: For a handful of donors, these clonotypes were likewise the leading ones in the CD3+CD56-NKG2C+ fraction.

The chain joins TRBV4-1 to TRBJ2-7; lacking DNA, the TRBD1 call made by TCRdb goes unchecked. The TCR was taken from a woman aged 50 to 60 in good health. Specimen: blood T cells: a sorted CD56 or NKG2C T cell subset, CD4+ or CD8+ T cells, or bulk PBMC T cells (not recorded which). The CDR3 loop is CASSPPGRNYEQYF.